This T cell receptor (beta chain) was identified in a study of response to subunit inactivated influenza vaccine. The study's findings and limits: Seasonal influenza vaccination, on each occasion, was suggested by the authors to recruit few new T cells.

TCRdb re-derived calls from the RT-PCR reads in MiXCR, one entry per CDR3 protein. The sample contains 550,000 to 650,000 distinct CDR3 sequences, about 11% of which appear only once. On this clonotype itself: Its antigen is unknown.

Trimming took 2 bases from V and 0 from J, leaving 9 bases between them. This CDR3 is built from 15 residues. Germline CDR1 is MNHNS and CDR2 is SASEGT. The clonotype was recovered from a middle-aged man who received an inactivated influenza vaccine. The sequenced sample was PBMCs from blood, obtained on the day of vaccination. The chain employs TRBV6-1 and TRBJ2-3; TRBD2 might be the D (6 bases). As DNA, the CDR3 is TGTGCCAGCAGTGAACTAGCGCTTAGCACAGATACGCAGTATTTT. Translated, it gives CASSELALSTDTQYF.